The source of this TCR beta chain is a study of cytomegalovirus exposure and HLA in healthy donors listed by TCRdb under 2017. Describing the broader study: An earlier analysis of roughly 500 of the donors reported over 250 Gb of sequence data and 90 million to 120 million unique TCR beta sequences obtained from about 200 million T cells. Roughly 300 gigabases of sequencing data and approximately 84 million unique TCR sequences were included in an early release covering 550 to 800 HLA-typed donors. Of the roughly 410 genotyped donors, 75% to 85% were placed in the genetic ancestry cluster associated with self-reported Caucasian donors. The study aimed to test whether signatures of past pathogen exposure could be identified by cataloging public T cell receptors. The study profiled the T cell repertoires of 666 subjects by immunosequencing and related them to cytomegalovirus serostatus. Besides the first cohort of roughly 700 subjects, a separate validation cohort made up of 120 different subjects was used. To predict cytomegalovirus infection status, the study combined high-throughput TCR immunosequencing, statistical association of individual TCRs with disease status, and machine learning. A later analysis re-examined previously published TCR beta repertoires from about 700 donors and added high-resolution HLA genotyping to investigate patterns of TCR occurrence. The later analysis used no new phenotypic data to find candidate immune exposures, relying instead on TCR beta sequences and their occurrence across donors. To decide whether each TCR beta V gene segment behaved as functional or pseudogenic, an earlier analysis of some 540 of the donors relied on high-throughput TCR beta sequencing. Donor age, sex, ethnicity and CMV serostatus were compiled alongside the repertoire data. A later genetic analysis took genome-wide SNP genotypes for about 55% of the 666 donors and used that subset as a discovery cohort. All discovery cohort repertoires had been generated on a single sequencing platform. Both class I and class II loci were covered by HLA typing, at four-digit resolution. The number of typed donors differed by locus: about 629-630 for A, B, C, DRB1 and DQB1; some 500 for DQA1; 606 for DPA1; and roughly 450 for DPB1. Four to six DR-DQ haplotypes were handled as single units for association and clustering, since linkage in the cohort was strong. Among roughly 400 genotyped donors of the cohort, an average of roughly 230,000 unique TCR beta nucleotide sequences was sequenced per donor, of which about 18% were non-productive.

General conclusions and limits of the study: Several of the top co-occurrence clusters appeared to be linked to parvovirus B19, influenza, CMV and Epstein-Barr virus, according to a later analysis. A further reported finding was that TCR beta sequences accurately predicted the HLA-A and HLA-B alleles for most subjects in the first cohort. While some public TCRs were present in many individuals, most TCR sequences turned up only very rarely across donors. It was suggested by the authors that the approach could potentially be generalized to other disease states and immunological phenotypes. The 87-base-pair reads could not distinguish some IMGT-functional V segments, including TRBV6-2 and TRBV6-3, so those segments were excluded. An earlier analysis of around 540 of the donors showed that most TCR beta V segments appeared in productive rearrangements either about 87% or about 30% of the time, which broadly matched IMGT annotations. In a later analysis, TCR association rates were found to vary across HLA loci, with the most associated TCRs seen for DRB1 alleles and the fewest for HLA-C alleles. The cohort was sequenced for TCR beta chains only, and without alpha or paired-chain data the features that could be detected were limited. The presence/absence analyses assumed that sequencing depth was roughly uniform across donors, and that assumption may not be true. Because counts were too low, some 17 rarely observed V segments, including chromosome 9 orphons, were excluded from the earlier analysis of 587 of the donors. Most CMV-associated TCR beta chains appeared to be HLA-restricted in a later analysis, and the HLA associations seemed to be driven largely by CMV exposure. Strong co-occurrence of HLA alleles, especially DR and DQ, made assigning TCR associations to individual alleles difficult. Immune exposure information for the cohort was limited to CMV serostatus. A later analysis associated roughly 17,000 TCR beta sequences with specific HLA alleles at a false discovery rate of 0.05. The classifier was reported to diagnose cytomegalovirus status with high specificity and sensitivity in both the original cohort and the validation cohort. Linkage disequilibrium might explain the correlated functional status among segregating V segments, but an unknown experimental factor could not be ruled out. Compared with equally common non-associated chains, HLA-associated TCR beta chains in a later analysis were more clonally expanded and had lower generation probabilities. A later genetic analysis reported fewer N-insertions in productive TCRs among donors in an Asian-associated ancestry cluster than the 666-donor mean. In vitro tests confirmed that a few of the cytomegalovirus-associated TCR beta chains recognize cytomegalovirus antigens. HLA typing was unavailable for some donors at each locus, so association tests used only the typed subset. An association between a missense DCLRE1C variant and V-gene and J-gene trimming of TCR beta chains was found in a later genetic analysis and replicated in an independent cohort. In the study, 164 TCR beta chains were listed as associated with cytomegalovirus. A cluster of highly shared sequence variants was judged likely to represent a technical artifact of the sequencing pipeline.

The cohort comprised 710 or so healthy bone marrow donors. Cohort members were all nominally healthy when sampled, although unrecorded immune exposures were likely present. The donor was CMV seronegative and belonged to the group of more than 300 seronegative cohort members. Every donor gave a peripheral blood sample, and the peripheral blood mononuclear cells from that sample were used for TCR beta sequencing. The Qiagen DNeasy Blood Extraction Kit was used to extract genomic DNA from the blood cell samples. Libraries were prepared through the immunoSEQ multiplex PCR assay. For the multiplex PCR, a mixture combining 60 forward primers for TCR Vbeta segments and 13 reverse primers for TCR Jbeta segments was used. A multiplex PCR assay on genomic DNA amplified the CDR3 region of rearranged TCR beta genes. On the Illumina HiSeq System, the amplified TCR beta libraries were sequenced as 87-base-pair reads. The authors' pipeline ran thus. Across the 670 or so repertoires, a later analysis counted around 80 million unique TCR beta chains, about 10 million of which were shared by at least two donors. A nearest-neighbor algorithm error-corrected the raw reads and collapsed the reads into unique sequences, merging closely related sequences to remove PCR and sequencing errors. To assign V, D and J gene segments, CDR3 sequences were aligned to IMGT reference sequences. Each retained sequence needed at least a six-nucleotide match to both a V gene segment and a J gene segment. A rearrangement counted as productive if the CDR3 had no stop codons and remained in frame with V and J, and every other rearrangement counted as non-productive. Following IMGT convention, CDR3 was defined as the stretch from the second conserved V-encoded cysteine up to the conserved J-encoded phenylalanine. The earlier analysis of about 610 of the donors excluded any sequence lacking an unambiguous match to a single V gene segment. An earlier analysis of about 590 of the donors classified V segments as functional when productive rearrangements were above 56.7% and as segregating when the standard deviation between donors was above 5%. A statistical classification framework was developed to diagnose cytomegalovirus status using the catalog of TCR beta chain sequences. A later analysis assigned V and J genes by comparing TCR nucleotide sequences with IMGT/GENE-DB human TR gene sequences. In a later analysis, CDR3 sequences and most-parsimonious VDJ recombination scenarios were assigned using the TCRdist pipeline. In a later analysis, each TCR beta chain was defined by its CDR3 amino acid sequence together with its V-gene family, and reads without a unique V-gene family were excluded. A later analysis removed 500 to 600 highly shared, low-generation-probability nucleotide sequences to deal with suspected cross-contamination and a sequencing artifact. For each public chain, a later analysis derived a clonal expansion index from normalized ranks of inferred template counts within each repertoire. In a later analysis, generation probabilities were computed with a VDJ recombination model fitted to out-of-frame rearrangements, and the resulting probabilities were checked against IGoR. In a later analysis, TCR-TCR, TCR-HLA and TCR-CMV co-occurrence was scored with hypergeometric tests, and a repertoire-size bias correction was applied to TCR pairs. To estimate false discovery rates, a later analysis permuted the HLA or CMV assignments 20 times. A later analysis grouped co-occurring TCRs with DBSCAN, adding TCRdist sequence similarity when clustering within HLA-allele-positive subsets. Repertoires with fewer than 30,000 or more than 120,000 public chains were left out of co-occurrence clustering, as were four to six repertoires with anomalous nucleotide sharing. Drawn from immuneACCESS, this table holds only the in-frame rearrangements with V and J called that TCRdb kept. Clones are partly lost; checked studies trace under half to an unresolved V gene and leave the rest unexplained. V and J calls and clone size follow that table, whereas D and trimming were derived from the DNA. Across this sample there are approximately 170,000 clones, with around three quarters seen only once. The ten largest make up roughly 1% of the sample.

This clone was observed a handful of times. Which antigen it targets is not known. Base quality data are lacking; no much larger clone is found one base away. Looking up the germline V gene yields CDR1 SGHRS and CDR2 YFSETQ. Measured from the cysteine to the phenylalanine, the CDR3 is 14 residues long. Just the 42-base CDR3 DNA is kept, in frame starting at base 1. V is reduced by 0 bases and J by 3 bases, leaving a spacing of 10 bases between them. The source material was PBMCs. In this chain, TRBV5-1 is recombined with TRBJ2-7, with the D segment identity uncertain. This receptor was identified in a woman between 35 and 50 years old in good health and CMV-seronegative. The CDR3 has the sequence CASSLVAVSYEQYF. The nucleotide sequence reads as follows: TGCGCCAGCAGCTTGGTAGCTGTTAGCTACGAGCAGTACTTC.